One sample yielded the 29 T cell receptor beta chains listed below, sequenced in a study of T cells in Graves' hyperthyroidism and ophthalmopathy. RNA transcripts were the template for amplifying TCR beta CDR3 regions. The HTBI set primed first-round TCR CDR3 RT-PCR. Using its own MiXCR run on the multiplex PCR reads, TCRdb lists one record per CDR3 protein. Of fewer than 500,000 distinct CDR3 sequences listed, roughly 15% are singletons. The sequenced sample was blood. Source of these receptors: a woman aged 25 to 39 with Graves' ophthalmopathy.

CDR3 loop: CASSFWGQGYEQYF. As DNA, the CDR3 is TGTGCCAGCAGCTTTTGGGGACAGGGCTACGAGCAGTACTTC. J is TRBJ2-7 and V is TRBV6-1; 9 positions agree with TRBD1. V gave up 6 bases and J gave up 3 bases; unmatched junction bases: 6. The CDR3 runs to 14 residues. Germline V gene data show CDR1 as MNHNS and CDR2 as SASEGT.

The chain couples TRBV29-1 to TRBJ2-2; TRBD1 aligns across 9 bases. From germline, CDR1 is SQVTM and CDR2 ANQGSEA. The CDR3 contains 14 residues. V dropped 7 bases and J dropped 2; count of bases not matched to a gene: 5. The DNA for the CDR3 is TGCAGCGCCCGGACAGGGGAAAACACCGGGGAGCTGTTTTTT. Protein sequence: CSARTGENTGELFF.

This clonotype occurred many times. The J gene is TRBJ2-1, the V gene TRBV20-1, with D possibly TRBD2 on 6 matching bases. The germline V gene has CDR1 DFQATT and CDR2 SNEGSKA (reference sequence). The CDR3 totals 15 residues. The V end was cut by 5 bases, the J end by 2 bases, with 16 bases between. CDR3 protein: CSAGGSVLAYNEQFF. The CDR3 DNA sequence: TGCAGTGCTGGGGGGTCAGTTCTAGCCTACAATGAGCAGTTCTTC.

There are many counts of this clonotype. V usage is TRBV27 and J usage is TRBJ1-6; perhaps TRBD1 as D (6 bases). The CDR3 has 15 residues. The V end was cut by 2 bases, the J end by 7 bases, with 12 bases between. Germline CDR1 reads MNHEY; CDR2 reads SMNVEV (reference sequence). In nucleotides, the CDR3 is TGTGCCAGCAGTTTAGGACAGCTAGGCAATTCACCCCTCCACTTT. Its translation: CASSLGQLGNSPLHF.

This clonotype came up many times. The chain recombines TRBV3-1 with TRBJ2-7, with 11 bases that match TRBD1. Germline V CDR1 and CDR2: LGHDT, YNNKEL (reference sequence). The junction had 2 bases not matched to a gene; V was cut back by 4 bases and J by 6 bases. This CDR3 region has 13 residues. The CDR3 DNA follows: TGTGCCAGCAGCCGGACAGGGGGCGGCGAGCAGTACTTC. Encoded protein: CASSRTGGGEQYF.

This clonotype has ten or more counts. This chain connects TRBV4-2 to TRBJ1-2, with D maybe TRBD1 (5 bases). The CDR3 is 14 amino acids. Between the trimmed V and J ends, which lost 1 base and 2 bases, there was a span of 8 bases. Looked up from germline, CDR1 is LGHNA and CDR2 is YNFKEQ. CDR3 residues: CASSQAKGNYGYTF. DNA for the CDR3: TGTGCCAGCAGCCAAGCGAAGGGGAACTATGGCTACACCTTC.

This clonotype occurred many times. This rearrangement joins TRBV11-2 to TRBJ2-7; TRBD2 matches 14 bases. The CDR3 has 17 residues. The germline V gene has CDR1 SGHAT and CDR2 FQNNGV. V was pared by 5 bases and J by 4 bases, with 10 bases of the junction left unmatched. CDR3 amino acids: CASSKHGLAGGAYEQYF. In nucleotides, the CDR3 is TGTGCCAGCAGCAAACACGGACTAGCGGGGGGAGCATACGAGCAGTACTTC.

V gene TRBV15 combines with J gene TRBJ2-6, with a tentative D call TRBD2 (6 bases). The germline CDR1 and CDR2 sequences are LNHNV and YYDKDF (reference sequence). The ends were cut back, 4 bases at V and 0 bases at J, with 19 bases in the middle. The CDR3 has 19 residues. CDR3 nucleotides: TGTGCCACCAGCATAAGTCGGTTGTTGGGGGGCTCTGGGGCCAACGTCCTGACTTTC. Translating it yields CATSISRLLGGSGANVLTF.

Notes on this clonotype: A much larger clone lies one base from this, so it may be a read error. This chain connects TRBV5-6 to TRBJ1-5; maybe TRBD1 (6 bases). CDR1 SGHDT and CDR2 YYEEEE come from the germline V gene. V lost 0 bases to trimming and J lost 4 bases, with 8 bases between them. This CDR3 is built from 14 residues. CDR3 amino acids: CASSLGDTNQPQHF. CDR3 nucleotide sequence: TGTGCCAGCAGCTTGGGGGACACTAATCAGCCCCAGCATTTT.

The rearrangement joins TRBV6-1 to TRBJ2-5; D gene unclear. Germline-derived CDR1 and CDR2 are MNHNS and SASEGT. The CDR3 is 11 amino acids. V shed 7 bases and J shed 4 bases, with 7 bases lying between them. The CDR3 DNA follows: TGTGCCAGCAAAGAAAGAGAGACCCAGTACTTC. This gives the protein CASKERETQYF.

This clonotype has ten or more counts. The chain's CDR3 is CASGAPAQTDNYGYTF. In DNA, the CDR3 is TGTGCCTCGGGGGCGCCGGCTCAGACCGATAACTATGGCTACACCTTC. The genes are TRBV7-2 and TRBJ1-2; D might be TRBD1 (6 bases). Germline CDR1 is SGHTA and CDR2 is FQGNSA. CDR3 length equals 16 residues. Trimming removed 11 bases from V and 1 base from J, with 23 bases in between.

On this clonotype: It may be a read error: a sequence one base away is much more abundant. The CDR3 loop is CASSGDRPNEQYF. The CDR3 DNA reads as TGTGCCAGCAGCGGCGACAGACCCAATGAGCAGTACTTC. The genes are TRBV5-6 and TRBJ2-1; possibly TRBD1 for D (5 bases). The J call is in doubt because the DNA end fits TRBJ2-7 better. The CDR3 covers 13 residues. Germline CDR1 SGHDT, CDR2 YYEEEE.

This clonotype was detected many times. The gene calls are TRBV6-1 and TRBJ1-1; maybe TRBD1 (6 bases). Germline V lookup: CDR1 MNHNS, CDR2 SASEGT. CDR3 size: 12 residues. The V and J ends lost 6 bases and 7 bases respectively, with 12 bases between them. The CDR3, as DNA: TGTGCCAGCAGGGACAGCGGCCTTGAAGCTTTCTTT. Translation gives CASRDSGLEAFF.

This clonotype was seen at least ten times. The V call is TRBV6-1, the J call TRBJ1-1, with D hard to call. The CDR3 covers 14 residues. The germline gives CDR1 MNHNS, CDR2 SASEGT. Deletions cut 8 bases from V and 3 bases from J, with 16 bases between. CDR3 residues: CASSFSLGDTEAFF. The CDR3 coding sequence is TGTGCCAGCTCCTTTAGCCTTGGGGACACTGAAGCTTTCTTT.

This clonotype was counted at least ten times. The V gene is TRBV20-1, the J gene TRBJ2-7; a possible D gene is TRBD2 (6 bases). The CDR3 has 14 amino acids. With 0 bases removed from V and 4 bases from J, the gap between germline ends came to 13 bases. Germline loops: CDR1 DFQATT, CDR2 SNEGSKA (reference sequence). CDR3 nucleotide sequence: TGCAGTGCTAGAGAGTGGGAGGTTCGATACGAGCAGTACTTC. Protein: CSAREWEVRYEQYF.

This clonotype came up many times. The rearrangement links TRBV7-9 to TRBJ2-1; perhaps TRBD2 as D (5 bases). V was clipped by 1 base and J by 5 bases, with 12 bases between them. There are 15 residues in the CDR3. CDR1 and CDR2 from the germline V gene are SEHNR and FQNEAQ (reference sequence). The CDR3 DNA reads TGTGCCAGCAGCTTAGAAGGAGGAACTCACAATGAGCAGTTCTTC. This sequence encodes CASSLEGGTHNEQFF. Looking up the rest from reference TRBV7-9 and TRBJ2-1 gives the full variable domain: DTGVSQNPRHKITKRGQNVTFRCDPISEHNRLYWYRQTLGQGPEFLTYFQNEAQLEKSRLLSDRFSAERPKGSFSTLEIQRTEQGDSAMYLCASSLEGGTHNEQFFGPGTRLTVL.

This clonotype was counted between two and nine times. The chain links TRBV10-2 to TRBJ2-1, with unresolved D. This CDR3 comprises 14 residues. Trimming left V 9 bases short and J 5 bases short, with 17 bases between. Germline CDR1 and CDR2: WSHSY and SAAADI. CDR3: CASKIDLADNEQFF. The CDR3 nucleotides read TGCGCCAGTAAAATAGACCTCGCGGACAATGAGCAGTTCTTC.

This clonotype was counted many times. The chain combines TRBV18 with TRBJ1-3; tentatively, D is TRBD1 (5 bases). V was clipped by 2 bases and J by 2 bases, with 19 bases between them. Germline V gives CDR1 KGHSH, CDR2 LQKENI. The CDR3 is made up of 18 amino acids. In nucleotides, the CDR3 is TGTGCCAGCTCACCAAGTTCGGGGACGACAGAGCCTGGAAACACCATATATTTT. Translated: CASSPSSGTTEPGNTIYF.

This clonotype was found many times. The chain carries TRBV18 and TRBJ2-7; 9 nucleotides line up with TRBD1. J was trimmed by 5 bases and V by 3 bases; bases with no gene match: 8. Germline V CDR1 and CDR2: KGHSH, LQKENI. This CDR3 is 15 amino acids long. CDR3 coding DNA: TGTGCCAGCTCACCCGACCGGGACAGGGTCCACGAGCAGTACTTC. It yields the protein CASSPDRDRVHEQYF.

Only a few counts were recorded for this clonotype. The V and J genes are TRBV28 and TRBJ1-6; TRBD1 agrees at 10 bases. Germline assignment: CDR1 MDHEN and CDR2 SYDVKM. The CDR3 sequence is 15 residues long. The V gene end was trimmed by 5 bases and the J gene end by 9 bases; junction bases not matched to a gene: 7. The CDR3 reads CASSIPGQGTSPLHF. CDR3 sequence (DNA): TGTGCCAGCAGTATACCGGGACAGGGGACTTCACCCCTCCACTTT.

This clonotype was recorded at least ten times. The CDR3 nucleotides read TGTGCCAGCAGCCGGACTAGCGGGGGAGGGAGTAATGAGCAGTTCTTC. This gives the protein CASSRTSGGGSNEQFF. The rearrangement joins TRBV27 to TRBJ2-1; 13 nucleotides agree with TRBD2. Germline CDR1 is MNHEY and CDR2 is SMNVEV (reference sequence). The CDR3 contains 16 residues. The V gene end was trimmed by 6 bases and the J gene end by 7 bases; junction bases not matched to a gene: 9.

This chain's CDR3 is CSGLTNTEAFF. CDR3 DNA sequence: TGCAGCGGTCTCACGAACACTGAAGCTTTCTTT. The genes are TRBV29-1 and TRBJ1-1, with D uncertain. This CDR3 has 11 amino acids. The V gene lost 7 bases and the J gene lost 1 base, with 7 bases spanning the gap. The germline CDR1 and CDR2 sequences are SQVTM and ANQGSEA.

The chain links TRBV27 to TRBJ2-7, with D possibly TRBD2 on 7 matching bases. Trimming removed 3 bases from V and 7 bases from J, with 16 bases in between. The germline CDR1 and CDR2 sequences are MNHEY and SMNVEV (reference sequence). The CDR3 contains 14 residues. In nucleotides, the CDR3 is TGTGCCAGCAGTTTTGGAGGGGGGGCGTGGGAGCAGTACTTC. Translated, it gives CASSFGGGAWEQYF.

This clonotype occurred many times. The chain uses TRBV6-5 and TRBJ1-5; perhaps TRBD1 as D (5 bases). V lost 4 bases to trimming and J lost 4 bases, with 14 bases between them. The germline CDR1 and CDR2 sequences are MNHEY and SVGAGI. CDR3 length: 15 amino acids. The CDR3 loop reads CASSSSGFNNQPQHF. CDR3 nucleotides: TGTGCCAGCAGTTCATCAGGGTTTAATAATCAGCCCCAGCATTTT.

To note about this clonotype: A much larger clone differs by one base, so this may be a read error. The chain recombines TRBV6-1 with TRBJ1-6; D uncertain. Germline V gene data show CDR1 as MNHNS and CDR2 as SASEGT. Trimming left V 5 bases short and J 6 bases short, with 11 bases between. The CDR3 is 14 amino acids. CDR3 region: CASSPNPANSPLHF. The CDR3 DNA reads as TGTGCCAGCAGTCCCAATCCGGCTAATTCACCCCTCCACTTT.

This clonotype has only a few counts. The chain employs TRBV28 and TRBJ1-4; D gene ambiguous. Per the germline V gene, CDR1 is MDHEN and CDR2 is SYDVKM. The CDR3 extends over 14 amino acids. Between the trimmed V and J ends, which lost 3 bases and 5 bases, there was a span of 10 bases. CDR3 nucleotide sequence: TGTGCCAGCAGTTTCTTCCCTGACAATGAAAAACTGTTTTTT. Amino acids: CASSFFPDNEKLFF.

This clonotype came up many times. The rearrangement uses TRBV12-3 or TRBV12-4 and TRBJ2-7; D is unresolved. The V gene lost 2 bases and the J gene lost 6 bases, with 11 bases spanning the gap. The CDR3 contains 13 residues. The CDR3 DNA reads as TGTGCCAGCAGTTTAAGTGGCGGCGGCGAGCAGTACTTC. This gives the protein CASSLSGGGEQYF.

The chain's CDR3 is CASGLGGNSYEQYF. Written as DNA, the CDR3 is TGTGCCAGCGGCTTGGGCGGCAACTCCTACGAGCAGTACTTC. The chain couples TRBV2 to TRBJ2-7; no definite D call. CDR1 is SNHLY and CDR2 is FYNNEI in the germline V gene. The CDR3 covers 14 residues. Trimming removed 8 bases from V and 0 bases from J, with 14 bases in between. The complete variable domain, with remaining parts taken from reference TRBV2 and TRBJ2-7, reads EPEVTQTPSHQVTQMGQEVILRCVPISNHLYFYWYRQILGQKVEFLVSFYNNEISEKSEIFDDQFSVERPDGSNFTLKIRSTKLEDSAMYFCASGLGGNSYEQYFGPGTRLTVT.

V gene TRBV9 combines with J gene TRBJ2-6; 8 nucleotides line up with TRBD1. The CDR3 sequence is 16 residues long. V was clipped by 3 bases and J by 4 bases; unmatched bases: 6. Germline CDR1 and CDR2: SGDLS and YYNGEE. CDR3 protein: CASSGTGGGGANVLTF. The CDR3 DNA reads TGTGCCAGCAGCGGCACAGGGGGAGGAGGGGCCAACGTCCTGACTTTC. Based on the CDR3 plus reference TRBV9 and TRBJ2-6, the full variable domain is DSGVTQTPKHLITATGQRVTLRCSPRSGDLSVYWYQQSLDQGLQFLIQYYNGEERAKGNILERFSAQQFPDLHSELNLSSLELGDSALYFCASSGTGGGGANVLTFGAGSRLTVL.